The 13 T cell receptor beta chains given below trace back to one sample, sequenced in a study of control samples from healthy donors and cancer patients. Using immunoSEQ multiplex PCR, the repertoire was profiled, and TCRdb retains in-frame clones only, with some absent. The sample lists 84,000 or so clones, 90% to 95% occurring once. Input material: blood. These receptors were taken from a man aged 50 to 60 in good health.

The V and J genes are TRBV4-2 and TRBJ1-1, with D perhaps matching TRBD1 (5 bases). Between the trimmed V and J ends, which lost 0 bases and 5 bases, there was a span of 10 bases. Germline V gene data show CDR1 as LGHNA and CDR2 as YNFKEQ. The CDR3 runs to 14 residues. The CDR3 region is CASSQESRETEAFF. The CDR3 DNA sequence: TGTGCCAGCAGCCAAGAATCCAGGGAGACTGAAGCTTTCTTT.

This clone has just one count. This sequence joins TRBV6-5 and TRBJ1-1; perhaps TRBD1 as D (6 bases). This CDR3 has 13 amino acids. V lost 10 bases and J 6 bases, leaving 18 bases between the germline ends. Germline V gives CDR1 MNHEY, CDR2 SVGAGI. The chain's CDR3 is CAILSTGLAEAFF. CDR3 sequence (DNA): TGTGCCATCCTATCAACAGGGCTCGCTGAAGCTTTCTTT.

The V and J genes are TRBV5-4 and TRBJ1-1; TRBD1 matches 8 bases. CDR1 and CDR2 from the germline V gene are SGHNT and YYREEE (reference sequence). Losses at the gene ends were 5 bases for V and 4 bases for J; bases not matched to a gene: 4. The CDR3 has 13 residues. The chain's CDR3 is CASSITGGTEAFF. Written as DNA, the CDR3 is TGTGCCAGCAGTATTACAGGGGGCACTGAAGCTTTCTTT.

CDR3 in DNA: TGTGCCAGTAGTACCGACAGGGGGCCCCGTGGGCCCCAGCATTTT. Encoded protein: CASSTDRGPRGPQHF. This chain uses TRBV19 with TRBJ1-5, with 10 bases fitting TRBD1. There are 15 residues in the CDR3. V lost 4 bases and J lost 9; bases outside the gene matches: 9. The germline CDR1 and CDR2 sequences are LNHDA and SQIVND (reference sequence).

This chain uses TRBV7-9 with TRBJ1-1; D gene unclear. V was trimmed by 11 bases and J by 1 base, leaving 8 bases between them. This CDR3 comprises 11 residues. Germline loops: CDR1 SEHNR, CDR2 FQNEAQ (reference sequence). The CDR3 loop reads CAGDANTEAFF. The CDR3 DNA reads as TGTGCCGGAGATGCGAACACTGAAGCTTTCTTT.

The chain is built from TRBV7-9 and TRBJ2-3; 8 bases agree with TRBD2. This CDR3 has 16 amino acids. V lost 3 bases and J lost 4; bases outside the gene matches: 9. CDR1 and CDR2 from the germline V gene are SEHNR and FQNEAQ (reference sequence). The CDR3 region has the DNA TGTGCCAGCAGCTTTAAGGGGACTAGACAATCAGATACGCAGTATTTT. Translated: CASSFKGTRQSDTQYF.

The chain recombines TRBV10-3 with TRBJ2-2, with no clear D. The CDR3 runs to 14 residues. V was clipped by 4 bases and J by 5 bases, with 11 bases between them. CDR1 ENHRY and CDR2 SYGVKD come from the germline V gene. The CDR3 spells CAISGLIKTGELFF. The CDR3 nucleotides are TGTGCCATCAGTGGACTGATAAAGACCGGGGAGCTGTTTTTT.

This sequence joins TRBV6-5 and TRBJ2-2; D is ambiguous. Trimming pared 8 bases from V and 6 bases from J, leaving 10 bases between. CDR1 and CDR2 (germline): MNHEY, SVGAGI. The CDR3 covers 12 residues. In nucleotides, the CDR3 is TGTGCCAGCTTTAAGGCCGCCGGGGAGCTGTTTTTT. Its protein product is CASFKAAGELFF.

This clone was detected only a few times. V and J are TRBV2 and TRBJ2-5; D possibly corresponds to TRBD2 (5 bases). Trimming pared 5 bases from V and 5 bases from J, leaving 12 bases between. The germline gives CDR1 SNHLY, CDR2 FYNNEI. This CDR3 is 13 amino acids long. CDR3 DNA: TGTGCCAGCAGTAGAGACTATAGTGAGACCCAGTACTTC. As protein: CASSRDYSETQYF.

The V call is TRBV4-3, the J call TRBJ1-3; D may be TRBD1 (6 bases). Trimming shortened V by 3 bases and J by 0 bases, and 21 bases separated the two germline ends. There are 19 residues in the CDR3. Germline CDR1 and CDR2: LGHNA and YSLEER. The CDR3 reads CASSQVVGGGAYSGNTIYF. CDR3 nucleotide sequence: TGCGCCAGCAGCCAGGTTGTGGGGGGGGGCGCCTACTCTGGAAACACCATATATTTT.

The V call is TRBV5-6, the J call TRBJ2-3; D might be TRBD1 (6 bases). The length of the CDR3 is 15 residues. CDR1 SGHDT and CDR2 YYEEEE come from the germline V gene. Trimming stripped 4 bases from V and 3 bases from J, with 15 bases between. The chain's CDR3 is CASSLRGYGTDTQYF. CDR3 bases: TGTGCCAGCAGCCTCAGGGGATATGGAACAGATACGCAGTATTTT.

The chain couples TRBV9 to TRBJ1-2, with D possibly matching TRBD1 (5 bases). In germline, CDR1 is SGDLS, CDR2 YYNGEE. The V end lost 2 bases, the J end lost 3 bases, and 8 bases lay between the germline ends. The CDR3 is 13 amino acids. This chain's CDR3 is CASSVGGYYGYTF. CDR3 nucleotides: TGTGCCAGCAGCGTGGGGGGTTACTATGGCTACACCTTC. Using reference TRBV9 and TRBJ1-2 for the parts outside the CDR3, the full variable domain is DSGVTQTPKHLITATGQRVTLRCSPRSGDLSVYWYQQSLDQGLQFLIQYYNGEERAKGNILERFSAQQFPDLHSELNLSSLELGDSALYFCASSVGGYYGYTFGSGTRLTVV.

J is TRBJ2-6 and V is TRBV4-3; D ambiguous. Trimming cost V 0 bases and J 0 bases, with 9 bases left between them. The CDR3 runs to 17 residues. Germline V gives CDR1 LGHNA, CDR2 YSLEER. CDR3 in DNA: TGCGCCAGCAGCCAAGATCGAGGCTTCTCTGGGGCCAACGTCCTGACTTTC. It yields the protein CASSQDRGFSGANVLTF.